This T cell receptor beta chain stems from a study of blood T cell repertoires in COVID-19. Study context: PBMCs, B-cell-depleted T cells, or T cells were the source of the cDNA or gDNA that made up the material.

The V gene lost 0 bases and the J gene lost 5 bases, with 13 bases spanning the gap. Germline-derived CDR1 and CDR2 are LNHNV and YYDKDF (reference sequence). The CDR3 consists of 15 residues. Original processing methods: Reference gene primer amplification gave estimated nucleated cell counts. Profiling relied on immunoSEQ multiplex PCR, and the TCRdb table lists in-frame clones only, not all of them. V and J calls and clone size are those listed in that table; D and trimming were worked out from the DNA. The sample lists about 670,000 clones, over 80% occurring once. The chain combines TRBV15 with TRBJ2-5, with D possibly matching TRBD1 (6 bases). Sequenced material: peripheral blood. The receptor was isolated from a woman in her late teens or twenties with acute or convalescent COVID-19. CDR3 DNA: TGTGCCACCAGCAGAGATCGTGGGGGCATCGAGACCCAGTACTTC. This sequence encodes CATSRDRGGIETQYF.